The clone carrying this TCR beta chain was counted between two and nine times. Antigen unknown. The entry originates in a study of a mutant IDH1 vaccine in newly diagnosed glioma. Study in general: Mean patient age was about 44 years; 62.5% were male and approximately 40% female.

Looked up from germline, CDR1 is DFQATT and CDR2 is SNEGSKA (reference sequence). The V and J ends lost 6 bases and 12 bases respectively, with 18 bases between them. The CDR3 covers 11 residues. Produced via immunoSEQ multiplex PCR; TCRdb's table is partial and in-frame only. Of about 68,000 clones detected, about four fifths appear once; the ten largest clones hold 7% to 10%. The time point here: baseline, week 1 (first vaccination visit). As to treatment: pre-vaccination baseline after standard-of-care therapy. Donors' newly diagnosed IDH1-mutant WHO grade 3 or 4 astrocytomas lacked nuclear ATRX. Study outcomes and limitations: Among top peripheral T cell clonotypes, changes seemed unrelated to pseudoprogression. Among patients, 80% to 95% showed immune responses induced by the vaccine.

This chain links TRBV20-1 with TRBJ2-7; D gene unclear. The clonotype was recovered from a man in his fifties or sixties with glioma. Here the sequenced sample was PBMCs, taken from a glioma patient treated with radiotherapy, temozolomide or both. The CDR3 spells CSAARQVERYF. Here the CDR3 DNA reads TGCAGTGCCGCCCGGCAGGTGGAAAGGTACTTC.